One and the same sample provided the 10 T cell receptor beta chains below, sequenced in a study of T cell repertoires in cytomegalovirus infection. Their recognized antigens are unknown. TCRdb re-called the reads through MiXCR, storing one row per CDR3 protein. The sample holds about 920,000 distinct CDR3 sequences, around a third seen once. This sample comprised cultured CD8+ T cells from PBMCs, obtained from culture after CMV antigen stimulation. The receptors come from a human donor in good health (CMV status not recorded). Some clones in this sample may be carry-over from other donors' samples.

This clonotype has more than one count but fewer than ten. The V gene is TRBV7-4, the J gene TRBJ2-1; D gene unclear. The CDR3 loop spans 11 amino acids. The V end lost 8 bases, the J end lost 4 bases, and 6 bases lay between the germline ends. Germline V gene data show CDR1 as SGHVT and CDR2 as SQSDAQ. The DNA for the CDR3 is TGTGCCAGCCTCATTTACAATGAGCAGTTCTTC. This codes for CASLIYNEQFF.

This chain links TRBV7-2 with TRBJ1-6, with no clear D. The CDR3 contains 14 residues. V lost 1 base and J lost 9, with 10 bases in between. Germline CDR1 and CDR2: SGHTA and FQGNSA. CDR3 coding DNA: TGTGCCAGCAGCTTAGGCGGTATTAGTTCACCCCTCCACTTT. This codes for CASSLGGISSPLHF.

The J gene is TRBJ2-1, the V gene TRBV6-4, with 9 bases lining up with TRBD2. V shed 4 bases and J 2 bases; nucleotides not matched to a gene: 6. Germline V gene lookup returns CDR1 MRHNA and CDR2 SNTAGT. The CDR3 covers 16 residues. The CDR3 DNA reads as TGTGCCAGCAGTGGTTCCCTAGCGGGGCCCTACAATGAGCAGTTCTTC. Translation gives CASSGSLAGPYNEQFF.

This chain connects TRBV4-1 to TRBJ2-5, with D possibly matching TRBD2 (5 bases). Germline CDR1 and CDR2: MGHRA and YSYEKL. This CDR3 contains 16 residues. V lost 2 bases to trimming and J lost 2 bases, with 15 bases between them. In nucleotides, the CDR3 is TGCGCCAGCAGCCAACACCGACTAATTCAACAAGAGACCCAGTACTTC. Amino acids: CASSQHRLIQQETQYF.

Concerning this clonotype itself: A read error may produce the germline difference seen at one junction end. The V call is TRBV7-9, the J call TRBJ2-3, with 14 bases aligning to TRBD2. Germline lookup yields CDR1 SEHNR and CDR2 FQNEAQ (reference sequence). CDR3 length: 13 residues. CDR3 amino acids: CASSLGLAGGLDF. The CDR3 DNA reads as TGTGCCAGCAGCTTAGGACTAGCGGGGGGGCTGGATTTT.

The genes are TRBV5-6 and TRBJ1-5; D might be TRBD1 (5 bases). This CDR3 has 14 amino acids. The V end lost 0 bases, the J end lost 4 bases, and 8 bases lay between the germline ends. Germline-derived CDR1 and CDR2 are SGHDT and YYEEEE. CDR3 residues: CASSLVGLNQPQHF. CDR3 nucleotide sequence: TGTGCCAGCAGCTTGGTGGGACTTAATCAGCCCCAGCATTTT.

V is TRBV7-6 and J is TRBJ2-5; TRBD2 matches at 10 bases. Per germline, CDR1 SGHVS and CDR2 FNYEAQ. The CDR3 length is 16 residues. Trimming took 1 base from V and 2 from J; bases not matched to a gene: 4. Here the CDR3 reads CASSLDGTSDQETQYF. As DNA, the CDR3 is TGTGCCAGCAGCTTAGACGGGACTAGCGATCAAGAGACCCAGTACTTC.

The table lists this clonotype with a few counts. V is TRBV6-2 or TRBV6-3 and J is TRBJ2-7, with D uncertain. Germline V gene lookup returns CDR1 MNHEY and CDR2 SVGEGT. Trimming left V 2 bases short and J 1 base short, with 6 bases between. This CDR3 is 13 amino acids long. The CDR3: CASSYTVSYEQYV. The CDR3 bases are TGTGCCAGCAGTTACACAGTTTCCTACGAGCAGTACGTC.

This clonotype was seen ten or more times. The rearrangement joins TRBV7-8 to TRBJ2-3; D gene ambiguous. V was cut by 0 bases and J by 4 bases, with 17 bases left in between. The CDR3 is made up of 17 amino acids. The germline V gene has CDR1 SGHVS and CDR2 FQNEAQ. Here the CDR3 DNA reads TGTGCCAGCAGCTTAGCTCTTGAGCCTTTAGTCTCAGATACGCAGTATTTT. It specifies CASSLALEPLVSDTQYF.

Comments on this clonotype: Its ends do not fully match the called genes, so a read error is possible. The V and J genes are TRBV6-5 and TRBJ1-2; 11 nucleotides match TRBD1. Germline CDR1 reads MNHEY; CDR2 reads SVGAGI. This CDR3 contains 14 residues. The CDR3 region is CVSSTGTGGYGYTF. The DNA for the CDR3 is TGTGTCAGCAGCACCGGGACAGGGGGCTATGGCTACACCTTC.